This T cell receptor (beta chain) was captured in a study of blood T cells in healthy people across ages. Germline V gives CDR1 DFQATT, CDR2 SNEGSKA (reference sequence). Trimming removed 6 bases at V and 2 bases at J, with 17 bases between. The CDR3 covers 15 residues. General study points: It was found that TCR beta diversity correlated strongly with the percentage of naive T cells. Diversity was higher, and naive CD4+ cells more numerous, in long-lived donors than in aged donors. Unsorted PBMCs prevented conclusive naive versus antigen-experienced comparison.

With regard to this clonotype: Its antigen is unknown.

Together with a sample-barcoded 5' primer, a J-beta primer mix was included in a second PCR lasting about 6 to 11 cycles. MiXCR, applied by TCRdb to the 5' RACE reads, yields one record per CDR3 protein. The table shows over 950,000 distinct CDR3 sequences, with roughly half occurring only once. The specimen was blood. The rearrangement joins TRBV20-1 to TRBJ2-4; D is possibly TRBD1 (6 bases). The clonotype originates from a woman aged 55-69 years in good health. CDR3 in amino acids: CSATRQDGTKNIQYF. CDR3 in DNA: TGCAGTGCCACCAGACAGGACGGGACCAAAAACATTCAGTACTTC.